These 4 T cell receptor beta chains share one sample of origin, sequenced in a study of post-analysis software for immune sequencing data. Study outcomes and limitations: Patients carried 5 or 6 TRBV segments more frequently than controls did, and TRBV5-6, TRBV5-1 and TRBV20-1 were among them.

Presence of unique molecular identifiers characterized the TCR beta cDNA libraries. One entry per CDR3 protein, called by TCRdb with MiXCR from the PCR reads. The sample lists 740,000 or so distinct CDR3 sequences, around 53% occurring once. Their antigens remain unidentified. The sequenced sample was blood. The receptors stem from a girl between 10 and 17 years old with multiple sclerosis.

The chain recombines TRBV6-5 with TRBJ1-2, with unresolved D. The CDR3 runs 13 residues. Trimming stripped 2 bases from V and 3 bases from J, with 7 bases between. Germline V lookup: CDR1 MNHEY, CDR2 SVGAGI. The DNA of the CDR3 is TGTGCCAGCAGTTACCGAGGGTACTATGGCTACACCTTC. Protein product: CASSYRGYYGYTF.

The rearrangement links TRBV29-1 to TRBJ2-3; 8 nucleotides line up with TRBD2. Germline CDR1 is SQVTM and CDR2 is ANQGSEA. V dropped 4 bases and J dropped 6; count of bases not matched to a gene: 24. This CDR3 comprises 19 residues. The CDR3 sequence is CSVGLMRPPPPGGLDTQYF. DNA of the CDR3: TGCAGCGTTGGCCTCATGCGGCCCCCACCGCCGGGGGGGCTGGATACGCAGTATTTT.

The chain uses TRBV5-6 and TRBJ1-2; the D gene is possibly TRBD1 (5 bases). CDR1 and CDR2 (germline): SGHDT, YYEEEE. The V and J ends lost 3 bases and 2 bases respectively, with 20 bases between them. CDR3 length: 17 residues. CDR3 sequence reads: CASSSVAEGGVNYGYTF. The CDR3 nucleotides read TGTGCCAGCAGCTCGGTTGCTGAAGGAGGGGTAAACTATGGCTACACCTTC.

The J gene is TRBJ2-7, the V gene TRBV15; no clear D gene. V dropped 6 bases and J dropped 3 bases, with 12 bases sitting between them. Germline V gene data show CDR1 as LNHNV and CDR2 as YYDKDF (reference sequence). The CDR3 covers 13 residues. The CDR3 reads CATRNAWGYEQYF. The DNA for the CDR3 is TGTGCCACCAGAAATGCGTGGGGCTACGAGCAGTACTTC. The entire variable domain, with the rest obtained from reference TRBV15 and TRBJ2-7, is as follows: DAMVIQNPRYQVTQFGKPVTLSCSQTLNHNVMYWYQQKSSQAPKLLFHYYDKDFNNEADTPDNFQSRRPNTSFCFLDIRSPGLGDTAMYLCATRNAWGYEQYFGPGTRLTVT.